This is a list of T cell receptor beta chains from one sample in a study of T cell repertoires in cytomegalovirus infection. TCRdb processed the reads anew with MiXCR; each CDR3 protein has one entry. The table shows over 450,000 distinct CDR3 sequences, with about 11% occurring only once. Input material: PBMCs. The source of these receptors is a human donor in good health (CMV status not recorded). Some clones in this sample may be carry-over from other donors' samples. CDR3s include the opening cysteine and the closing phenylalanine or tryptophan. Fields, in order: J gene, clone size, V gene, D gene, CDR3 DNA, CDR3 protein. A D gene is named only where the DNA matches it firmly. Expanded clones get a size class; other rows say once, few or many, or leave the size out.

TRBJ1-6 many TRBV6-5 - TGTGCCAGCAGAAACGGGGGGTCGAATTCACCCCTCCACTTT CASRNGGSNSPLHF
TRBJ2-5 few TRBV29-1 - TGCAGCGTTGGATCGGGTCCGGGCGGGACCCAGTACTTC CSVGSGPGGTQYF
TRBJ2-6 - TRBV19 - TGTGCCAGTAGTAAGGAAGGGAGGACTGGGGCCAACGTCCTGACTTTC CASSKEGRTGANVLTF
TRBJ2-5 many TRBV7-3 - TGTGCCAGCAGCTTACCGGAAGAGACCCAGTACTTC CASSLPEETQYF
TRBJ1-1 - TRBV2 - TGTGCCAGCAATGGGCTAATGGGCACTGAAGCTTTCTTT CASNGLMGTEAFF
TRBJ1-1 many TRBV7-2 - TGTGCCAGCAGCTTGACGAAGAACACTGAAGCTTTCTTT CASSLTKNTEAFF
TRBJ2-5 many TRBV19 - TGTGCCAGTAGTATGAGGGTGAGGGAGACCCAGTACTTC CASSMRVRETQYF
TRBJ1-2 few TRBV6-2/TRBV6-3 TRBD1 TGTGCCAGCAGTGGAAGACAGGGACAATATGGCTACACCTTC CASSGRQGQYGYTF
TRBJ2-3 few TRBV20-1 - TGCAGTGCTAGATCCCCTGGGGGGGGGGCAAGAGATACGCAGTATTTT CSARSPGGGARDTQYF
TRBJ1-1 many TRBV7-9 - TGTGCCAGCAGCTTAGGACGCAGGGTGGAGGGAGAGGAAGCTTTCTTT CASSLGRRVEGEEAFF
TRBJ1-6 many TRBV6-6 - TGTGCCAGCAGCCAACCTGGGGGTTCACCCCTCCACTTT CASSQPGGSPLHF
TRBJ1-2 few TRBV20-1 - TGCAGTGCTAGAGATCCAGGGACGGCTAACTATGGCTACACCTTC CSARDPGTANYGYTF
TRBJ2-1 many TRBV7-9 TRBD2 TGTGCCAGCAGCTCGCCCCGTGGGACTAGTGCCTACAATGAGCAGTTCTTC CASSSPRGTSAYNEQFF
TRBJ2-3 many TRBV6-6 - TGTGCCAGCAGCCGAGCGCTAGAAAGCACAGATACGCAGTATTTT CASSRALESTDTQYF
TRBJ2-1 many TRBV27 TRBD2 TGTGCCAGCAGTCCACTAGCGGGAGTGGGAAATGAGCAGTTCTTC CASSPLAGVGNEQFF
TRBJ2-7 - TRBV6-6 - TGTGCCAGCAGTTACGGGCCGCTGACCGACGAGCAGTACTTC CASSYGPLTDEQYF
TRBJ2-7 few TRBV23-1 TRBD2 TGCGCCAGCAGTCAAGCCGGGACTAGCGGAGACTACGAGCAGTACTTC CASSQAGTSGDYEQYF
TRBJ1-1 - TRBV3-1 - TGTGCCAGCAGCCACAACAGCGGAGCTTTCTTT CASSHNSGAFF
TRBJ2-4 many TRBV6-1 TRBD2 TGTGCCAGCACCCAGGGACTAGCGGATTTCAAAAACATTCAGTACTTC CASTQGLADFKNIQYF
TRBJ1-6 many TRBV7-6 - TGTGCCAGCAGCCTCAGGGCCGGGCCGGATTCACCCCTCCACTTT CASSLRAGPDSPLHF
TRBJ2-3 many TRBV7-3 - TGTGCCAGCAGCTTAACCGGGGGGCTGGCAGATACGCAGTATTTT CASSLTGGLADTQYF
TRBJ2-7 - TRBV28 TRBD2 TGTGCCAGCAGTTTAAAATGGACTAGCGGGAGTCTCGAGCAGTACTTC CASSLKWTSGSLEQYF
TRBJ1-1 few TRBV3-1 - TGTGCCAGCAGCCCGATGGGGGCCGGGAACACTGAAGCTTTCTTT CASSPMGAGNTEAFF
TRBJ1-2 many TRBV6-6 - TGTGCCAGTTCGGAGGGGGTAGGCTCTCCCTATGGCTACACCTTC CASSEGVGSPYGYTF
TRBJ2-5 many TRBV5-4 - TGTGCCAGCAGCTCCATACTAATTCAAGAGACCCAGTACTTC CASSSILIQETQYF
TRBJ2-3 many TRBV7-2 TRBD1 TGTGCCAGCAGCCCACAGGGGGCGGGAGTGAGCACAGATACGCAGTATTTT CASSPQGAGVSTDTQYF
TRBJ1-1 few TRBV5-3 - TGTGCCAGCACTGGAGGGGACACTGAAGCTTTCTTT CASTGGDTEAFF
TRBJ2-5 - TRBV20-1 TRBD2 TGCAGTGCGCAAGGGACTAGCGGGATGAGGGAGACCCAGTACTTC CSAQGTSGMRETQYF
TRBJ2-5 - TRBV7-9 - TGTGCCAGCAGCTTAGGACTAGGGACGACCCAGTACTTC CASSLGLGTTQYF
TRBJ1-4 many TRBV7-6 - TGTGCCAGCAGCCCCGGGGGGACGAAGAGTGAAAAACTGTTTTTT CASSPGGTKSEKLFF
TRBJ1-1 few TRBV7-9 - TGTGCCAGCAGCTTACACGGCACGCAAGCTTTCTTT CASSLHGTQAFF
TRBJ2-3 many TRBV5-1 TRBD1 TGCGCCAGCAGCCTGGACAGGGGGTTGGCAGATACGCAGTATTTT CASSLDRGLADTQYF
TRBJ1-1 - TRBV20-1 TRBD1 TGCAGTGCTATTACAGGGGGCCTGGGCACTGAAGCTTTCTTT CSAITGGLGTEAFF
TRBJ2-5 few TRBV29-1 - TGCAGCTTCTCCGACCGGTGGTCTGGAGAGACCCAGTACTTC CSFSDRWSGETQYF
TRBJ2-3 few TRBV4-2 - TGTGCCAGCAGCCAAGATTGGGCTGCCACAGATACGCAGTATTTT CASSQDWAATDTQYF
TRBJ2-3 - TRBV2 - TGTGCCAGCAATTTAGGGAGGTCTAGCACAGATACGCAGTATTTT CASNLGRSSTDTQYF
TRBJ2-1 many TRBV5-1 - TGCGCCAGCAGCTTGGACCGACGGGACACCCCCTACAATGAGCAGTTCTTC CASSLDRRDTPYNEQFF
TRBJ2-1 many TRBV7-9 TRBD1 TGTGCCAGCAGCTCACAGGGGTTCGACAATGAGCAGTTCTTC CASSSQGFDNEQFF
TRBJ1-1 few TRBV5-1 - TGCGCCAGCAGCGGTGGCCAGGGGATGAACACTGAAGCTTTCTTT CASSGGQGMNTEAFF
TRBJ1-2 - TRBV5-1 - TGCGCCAGCAGCCTCAACCGTGCCCTCTATGGCTACACCTTC CASSLNRALYGYTF
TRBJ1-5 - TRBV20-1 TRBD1 TGCAGTGCTAGAGATACCCGGTTGGACAGGGGTAGCAATCAGCCCCAGCATTTT CSARDTRLDRGSNQPQHF
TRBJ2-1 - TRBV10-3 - TGTGCCATCAGTGGTGGACCCTCAGATGAGCAGTTCTTC CAISGGPSDEQFF
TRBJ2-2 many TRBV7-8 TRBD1 TGTGCCAGCAGCTTAGTCTGGACAGGGGTCACCGGGGAGCTGTTTTTT CASSLVWTGVTGELFF
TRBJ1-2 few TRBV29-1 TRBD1 TGCAGCGTTGAAGGTGGGACAGGAGTGTATGGCTACACCTTC CSVEGGTGVYGYTF
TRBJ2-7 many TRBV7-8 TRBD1 TGTGCCAGCAGCTCAGGACAGGGGAATAACGAGCAGTACTTC CASSSGQGNNEQYF
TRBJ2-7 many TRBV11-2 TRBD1 TGTGCCAGCAGCTTCGGGGGACAGGGTTACGAGCAGTACTTC CASSFGGQGYEQYF
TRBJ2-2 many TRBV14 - TGTGCCAGCAGCCAGCCCGGGAGCACCGGGGAGCTGTTTTTT CASSQPGSTGELFF
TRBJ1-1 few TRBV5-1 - TGCGCCAGCAGCTTGGATTGGGACACTGAAGCTTTCTTT CASSLDWDTEAFF
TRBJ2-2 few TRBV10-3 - TGTGCCACCAGGGGAGCACCCGCTACCGGGGAGCTGTTTTTT CATRGAPATGELFF
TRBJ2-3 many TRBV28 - TGTGCCAGCAGTTGGAAGCAGACCACAGATACGCAGTATTTT CASSWKQTTDTQYF
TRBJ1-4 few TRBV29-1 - TGCAGCGGGGGGATTGATGAAAAACTGTTTTTT CSGGIDEKLFF
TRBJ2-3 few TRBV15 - TGTGCCACCAGCGTCGGATCTAGCACAGATACGCAGTATTTT CATSVGSSTDTQYF
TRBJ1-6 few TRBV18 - TGTGCCAGCTCACCGGAGCTCAGGGCTTCACCCCTCCACTTT CASSPELRASPLHF
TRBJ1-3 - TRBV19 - TGTGCCAGTAGTATCACCGCGGGGGCAACTGGAAACACCATATATTTT CASSITAGATGNTIYF
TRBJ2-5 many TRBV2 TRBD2 TGTGCCAGTACCACCCTAACTAGCGGGAGTGAGACCCAGTACTTC CASTTLTSGSETQYF